A single sample gave rise to the 31 T cell receptor beta chains below, sequenced in a study of identical twins. Each CDR3 protein gets one entry after TCRdb re-called the 5' RACE reads with MiXCR. The repertoire holds 240,000 or so distinct CDR3 sequences, with more than 9% as singletons. Sequenced: memory T cells sorted from blood. The source of these receptors is a man in his fifties or sixties in good health.

The chain is built from TRBV21-1 and TRBJ2-7. TRBV21-1 counts as a pseudogene. The CDR3 spans 15 residues. CDR3: CASSKEEQRSYEQYF. CDR3 sequence (DNA): TGTGCCAGCAGCAAAGAAGAACAGCGTTCCTACGAGCAGTACTTC.

J is TRBJ2-5 and V is TRBV3-1; no firm D call. The CDR3 has 12 amino acids. V was pared by 2 bases and J by 4 bases, with 5 bases between. Germline assignment: CDR1 LGHDT and CDR2 YNNKEL (reference sequence). CDR3 in amino acids: CASSQIIETQYF. The CDR3 bases are TGTGCCAGCAGCCAAATTATAGAGACCCAGTACTTC.

This clonotype was observed a few times. The V call is TRBV12-3 or TRBV12-4, the J call TRBJ2-3; D perhaps matches TRBD1 (6 bases). The CDR3 length is 12 residues. The germline V and J ends were trimmed by 6 bases and 7 bases, with 11 bases remaining between them. The CDR3: CASSTTGNTQYF. The CDR3, as DNA: TGTGCCAGCAGCACTACAGGGAATACGCAGTATTTT.

This clonotype was seen at least ten times. The chain carries TRBV20-1 and TRBJ2-3, with 13 bases that match TRBD2. Germline V gene data show CDR1 as DFQATT and CDR2 as SNEGSKA (reference sequence). V was pared by 6 bases and J by 6 bases, with 9 bases of the junction left unmatched. The CDR3 is 15 residues long. DNA of the CDR3: TGCAGTGCGGAGCAACTAGCGGGGGGGCCGGATACGCAGTATTTT. This codes for CSAEQLAGGPDTQYF.

This clonotype was observed a handful of times. A much larger clonotype is one base distant, so this may be a read error. The chain employs TRBV10-3 and TRBJ1-1, with D perhaps matching TRBD1 (6 bases). The germline V gene encodes CDR1 ENHRY and CDR2 SYGVKD. The CDR3 covers 14 residues. V lost 10 bases and J lost 4, with 19 bases in between. This CDR3 is CATSQVTGCTEAFF. CDR3 nucleotides: TGTGCCACCAGCCAGGTCACAGGGTGCACTGAAGCTTTCTTT.

A few counts support this clonotype. This sequence joins TRBV12-3 or TRBV12-4 and TRBJ1-1; TRBD1 aligns across 7 bases. The CDR3 spans 14 residues. Germline trimming cut 4 bases from V and 9 bases from J; bases unmatched to any gene: 11. In nucleotides, the CDR3 is TGTGCCAGCAGTTATAGGGAGGGGGCGGGGAAAGCTTTCTTT. It encodes CASSYREGAGKAFF.

This sequence joins TRBV20-1 and TRBJ2-1; D is possibly TRBD2 (6 bases). The CDR3 sequence is 14 residues long. Trimming stripped 1 base from V and 7 bases from J, with 14 bases between. In germline, CDR1 is DFQATT, CDR2 SNEGSKA (reference sequence). CDR3 sequence: CSARVPRRGNEQFF. CDR3 DNA: TGCAGTGCTAGAGTTCCCAGGCGGGGTAATGAGCAGTTCTTC.

The gene calls are TRBV27 and TRBJ2-7; D is possibly TRBD2 (5 bases). The germline V gene has CDR1 MNHEY and CDR2 SMNVEV (reference sequence). The CDR3 is made up of 15 amino acids. V shed 2 bases and J shed 0 bases, with 11 bases lying between them. CDR3 residues: CASSLLWAGSYEQYF. CDR3 DNA: TGTGCCAGCAGTTTACTCTGGGCGGGCTCCTACGAGCAGTACTTC.

The chain joins TRBV7-2 to TRBJ1-1; perhaps TRBD1 as D (5 bases). Germline loops: CDR1 SGHTA, CDR2 FQGNSA. This CDR3 is 13 amino acids long. V was clipped by 11 bases and J by 4 bases, with 17 bases between them. CDR3 protein: CAATDWGGTEAFF. DNA of the CDR3: TGTGCCGCTACTGACTGGGGGGGCACTGAAGCTTTCTTT.

This clonotype occurred a few times. V gene TRBV5-1 combines with J gene TRBJ2-1; D remains ambiguous. Germline-derived CDR1 and CDR2 are SGHRS and YFSETQ. V was cut by 3 bases and J by 4 bases, with 11 bases left in between. This CDR3 is 14 amino acids long. CDR3 sequence reads: CASSSTNTYNEQFF. CDR3 nucleotide sequence: TGCGCCAGCAGCTCGACCAATACATACAATGAGCAGTTCTTC.

This clonotype was observed many times. The gene calls are TRBV3-1 and TRBJ2-7, with D unclear. The CDR3 spans 16 residues. CDR1 is LGHDT, CDR2 YNNKEL, per germline (reference sequence). V lost 0 bases and J 8 bases, leaving 20 bases between the germline ends. The CDR3 reads CASSQDVGSGVIQQYF. The CDR3 DNA sequence: TGTGCCAGCAGCCAAGATGTGGGATCCGGCGTCATACAGCAGTACTTC.

This clonotype was seen ten or more times. V is TRBV2 and J is TRBJ1-6; 7 nucleotides match TRBD1. V shed 4 bases and J 14 bases; nucleotides not matched to a gene: 11. Germline V gives CDR1 SNHLY, CDR2 FYNNEI. The CDR3 has 14 residues. CDR3 loop: CASSVEGAVQSLHF. Here the CDR3 DNA reads TGTGCCAGCAGTGTGGAGGGGGCCGTTCAATCCCTCCACTTT.

In its sample, this clonotype was seen many times. The V gene is TRBV20-1, the J gene TRBJ2-1; weak D call: TRBD2 (5 bases). The CDR3 runs 12 residues. CDR1 is DFQATT, CDR2 SNEGSKA, per germline (reference sequence). Deletions cut 6 bases from V and 6 bases from J, with 12 bases between. CDR3 loop: CSAKSRGNEQFF. CDR3 coding DNA: TGCAGTGCAAAATCTCGGGGCAATGAGCAGTTCTTC.

This chain's CDR3 is CSARRQGAFETQYF. The CDR3 DNA sequence: TGCAGTGCTAGAAGACAGGGGGCTTTTGAGACCCAGTACTTC. The chain joins TRBV20-1 to TRBJ2-5; 10 bases are shared with TRBD1. V shed 2 bases, J shed 5 bases, and the junction held 5 bases outside the gene matches. CDR3 length: 14 amino acids. Germline V lookup: CDR1 DFQATT, CDR2 SNEGSKA (reference sequence).

This clonotype was observed a few times. The chain is built from TRBV29-1 and TRBJ2-2, with TRBD1 identical over 11 bases. The CDR3 is made up of 16 amino acids. Germline loops: CDR1 SQVTM, CDR2 ANQGSEA. Trimming took 6 bases from V and 6 from J; bases not matched to a gene: 12. The CDR3 protein is CSVEPVGQGVAGELFF. CDR3 nucleotide sequence: TGCAGCGTGGAGCCCGTGGGACAGGGGGTTGCCGGGGAGCTGTTTTTT.

The chain links TRBV20-1 to TRBJ2-1, with 15 bases lining up with TRBD2. CDR1 is DFQATT, CDR2 SNEGSKA, per germline (reference sequence). CDR3 size: 17 residues. The V gene end was trimmed by 6 bases and the J gene end by 9 bases; junction bases not matched to a gene: 15. CDR3: CSALGLAGGPRGGEQFF. The CDR3 DNA sequence: TGCAGTGCCCTTGGACTAGCGGGAGGGCCACGGGGGGGTGAGCAGTTCTTC.

V gene TRBV18 combines with J gene TRBJ1-4; D may be TRBD1 (6 bases). Germline V gene data show CDR1 as KGHSH and CDR2 as LQKENI. The CDR3 has 17 residues. Trimming removed 3 bases at V and 2 bases at J, with 16 bases between. CDR3 sequence: CASSPAGGRTTNEKLFF. The CDR3 DNA sequence: TGTGCCAGCTCACCGGCGGGGGGCAGAACGACTAATGAAAAACTGTTTTTT.

This clonotype occurred a few times. The CDR3 is CARDRGGGSSYEQYF. CDR3 in DNA: TGTGCCCGCGACCGTGGGGGAGGAAGCTCCTACGAGCAGTACTTC. The gene calls are TRBV6-1 and TRBJ2-7; D possibly corresponds to TRBD2 (6 bases). In germline, CDR1 is MNHNS, CDR2 SASEGT. V lost 11 bases and J 0 bases, leaving 20 bases between the germline ends. The CDR3 extends over 15 amino acids.

In this sample, this clonotype turned up a few times. The chain links TRBV3-1 to TRBJ2-7, with 7 bases identical to TRBD2. Germline V gene lookup returns CDR1 LGHDT and CDR2 YNNKEL (reference sequence). The V and J ends lost 0 bases and 4 bases, in that order; junction bases with no gene match: 6. The CDR3 length is 15 residues. CDR3 nucleotides: TGTGCCAGCAGCCAAGAGGCGGGGGAGGGGTACGAGCAGTACTTC. Translating gives CASSQEAGEGYEQYF.

This chain joins TRBV4-3 and TRBJ2-7, with a possible D match to TRBD1 (6 bases). Germline CDR1 and CDR2: LGHNA and YSLEER. The CDR3 consists of 16 residues. V was cut by 4 bases and J by 3 bases, with 19 bases left in between. The CDR3 DNA is TGCGCCAGCAGCCCAGAGCGAAGCGCCAGGGGCTACGAGCAGTACTTC. The encoded protein is CASSPERSARGYEQYF.

This clonotype has more than one count but fewer than ten. This chain uses TRBV4-3 with TRBJ1-5; the D gene is possibly TRBD1 (6 bases). This CDR3 comprises 15 residues. Germline V lookup: CDR1 LGHNA, CDR2 YSLEER. Trimming cost V 7 bases and J 4 bases, with 17 bases left between them. CDR3 in amino acids: CASKKGQSPNQPQHF. CDR3 bases: TGCGCCAGCAAAAAAGGACAGAGCCCTAATCAGCCCCAGCATTTT.

This clonotype was observed a handful of times. The chain recombines TRBV7-9 with TRBJ2-3; the match to TRBD1 covers 9 bases. CDR3 length: 15 residues. Germline V gives CDR1 SEHNR, CDR2 FQNEAQ (reference sequence). Trimming at V came to 5 bases and at J to 2 bases, leaving 5 bases not matched to a gene. CDR3 protein: CASSTTGGFTDTQYF. DNA for the CDR3: TGTGCCAGCAGCACGACAGGGGGGTTCACAGATACGCAGTATTTT.

This clonotype was counted many times. The chain combines TRBV4-3 with TRBJ1-6; D is ambiguous. CDR1 and CDR2 from the germline V gene are LGHNA and YSLEER. V dropped 0 bases and J dropped 6 bases, with 6 bases sitting between them. The CDR3 totals 14 residues. The CDR3 sequence is CASSQDPLNSPLHF. CDR3 nucleotide sequence: TGCGCCAGCAGCCAAGACCCGCTTAATTCACCCCTCCACTTT.

CDR3 in amino acids: CASRQGPYEQYF. CDR3 bases: TGTGCCAGCAGGCAGGGGCCCTACGAGCAGTACTTC. The rearrangement uses TRBV28 and TRBJ2-7; possible D gene TRBD1, 6 bases. Trimming removed 6 bases from V and 2 bases from J, with 8 bases in between. The CDR3 covers 12 residues. Germline values: CDR1 MDHEN, CDR2 SYDVKM.

The rearrangement joins TRBV10-3 to TRBJ2-7, with D perhaps assigned TRBD1 or TRBD2 (6 bases each). Between the trimmed V and J ends, which lost 8 bases and 3 bases, there was a span of 11 bases. Germline lookup yields CDR1 ENHRY and CDR2 SYGVKD. The CDR3 totals 12 residues. Here the CDR3 DNA reads TGTGCCATCGCAGGAGGGGGCTACGAGCAGTACTTC. It codes for CAIAGGGYEQYF.

The sample holds a few counts of this clonotype. The V and J genes are TRBV7-2 and TRBJ2-7; TRBD2 agrees at 7 bases. V was pared by 5 bases and J by 1 base, with 5 bases of the junction left unmatched. The CDR3 runs to 14 residues. Germline CDR1 and CDR2: SGHTA and FQGNSA. Here the CDR3 reads CASSEASGSYEQYF. CDR3 in DNA: TGTGCCAGCAGCGAGGCTAGCGGATCCTACGAGCAGTACTTC.

This clonotype was observed a few times. The rearrangement uses TRBV27 and TRBJ2-1, with a tentative D call TRBD2 (7 bases). This CDR3 contains 15 residues. The V end was cut by 3 bases, the J end by 6 bases, with 15 bases between. CDR1 is MNHEY, CDR2 SMNVEV, per germline (reference sequence). CDR3 residues: CASSFEGGKGNEQFF. Written as DNA, the CDR3 is TGTGCCAGCAGTTTCGAGGGGGGGAAAGGCAATGAGCAGTTCTTC.

V usage is TRBV18 and J usage is TRBJ2-7; D remains unclear. The V end lost 3 bases, the J end lost 0 bases, and 9 bases lay between the germline ends. Germline-derived CDR1 and CDR2 are KGHSH and LQKENI. This CDR3 has 14 residues. In DNA, the CDR3 is TGTGCCAGCTCACCGGACCTAGTCTCCTACGAGCAGTACTTC. Protein product: CASSPDLVSYEQYF. Full variable domain (missing parts from reference TRBV18 and TRBJ2-7): NAGVMQNPRHLVRRRGQEARLRCSPMKGHSHVYWYRQLPEEGLKFMVYLQKENIIDESGMPKERFSAEFPKEGPSILRIQQVVRGDSAAYFCASSPDLVSYEQYFGPGTRLTVT.

This clonotype was seen only a few times. This rearrangement joins TRBV7-2 to TRBJ2-2, with 7 positions matching TRBD2. CDR3 size: 16 residues. Germline V lookup: CDR1 SGHTA, CDR2 FQGNSA. V gave up 2 bases and J gave up 2 bases; unmatched junction bases: 5. Here the CDR3 reads CASSLQGGRNTGELFF. The CDR3 nucleotides are TGTGCCAGCAGCTTACAGGGCGGGAGAAACACCGGGGAGCTGTTTTTT.

This clonotype came up many times. The chain is built from TRBV19 and TRBJ2-3; perhaps TRBD2 as D (6 bases). The germline V and J ends were trimmed by 6 bases and 6 bases, with 19 bases remaining between them. The CDR3 is 15 amino acids. CDR1 and CDR2 from the germline V gene are LNHDA and SQIVND (reference sequence). This chain's CDR3 is CASRDLGGAVDTQYF. The CDR3 DNA sequence: TGTGCCAGTAGGGACTTGGGCGGGGCTGTGGATACGCAGTATTTT. The complete variable domain, with remaining parts taken from reference TRBV19 and TRBJ2-3, reads DGGITQSPKYLFRKEGQNVTLSCEQNLNHDAMYWYRQDPGQGLRLIYYSQIVNDFQKGDIAEGYSVSREKKESFPLTVTSAQKNPTAFYLCASRDLGGAVDTQYFGPGTRLTVL.

The CDR3 reads CSARPSPGRDYRNEQFF. CDR3 nucleotides: TGCAGTGCTAGACCCTCACCCGGGCGAGACTATAGGAATGAGCAGTTCTTC. The chain links TRBV20-1 to TRBJ2-1, with D possibly matching TRBD2 (5 bases). Germline CDR1 DFQATT, CDR2 SNEGSKA (reference sequence). V lost 2 bases and J lost 7, with 24 bases in between. This CDR3 region has 17 residues.